The rows below give T cell receptor beta chains drawn from one sample of a study of blood T cell repertoires in COVID-19. Sequencing used immunoSEQ multiplex PCR; TCRdb keeps in-frame clones, though not all of them. The table records about 300,000 clones, around 86% of them present only once. Sequenced input: peripheral blood. The receptors come from a man between 65 and 85 years old with acute or convalescent COVID-19. Both conserved end residues are part of each CDR3. The D gene is left open where the match is weak. Some rows have no size entry. The others give once, few or many, or a class for an expanded clone.

TRBJ1-4 | TRBV6-5 | . | . | TGTGCCACCATGGGGGCCTTTGGTAATGAAAAACTGTTTTTT | CATMGAFGNEKLFF
TRBJ1-1 | TRBV19 | . | few | TGTGCCACCCGGACAGCCTTTGAAGCTTTCTTT | CATRTAFEAFF
TRBJ1-2 | TRBV28 | TRBD1 | . | TGTGCCAGCAGTCCAGGGGGCTCGGAGTATGGCTACACCTTC | CASSPGGSEYGYTF
TRBJ2-2 | TRBV6-6 | TRBD2 | . | TGTGCCAGCAGTGCCCTAGCGGGGGACTCCACCGGGGAGCTGTTTTTT | CASSALAGDSTGELFF
TRBJ2-5 | TRBV10-3 | . | . | TGTGCCATCAGTGACCGGTTGGGCGGTTGGGAGAATAAGGCACAAGAGACCCAGTACTTC | CAISDRLGGWENKAQETQYF
TRBJ2-2 | TRBV5-5 | TRBD1 | . | TGTGCCAGCAGCCTATCAGGGGGCTTCGACACCGGGGAGCTGTTTTTT | CASSLSGGFDTGELFF
TRBJ2-2 | TRBV27 | . | few | TGTGCCAGCAGTTTATTGGCTACACCGGGCACCGGGGAGCTGTTTTTT | CASSLLATPGTGELFF
TRBJ2-5 | TRBV21-1 | . | . | TGTGCCAGCCGGGCGAGCGGGAGGGCCCAGTACTTC | CASRASGRAQYF
TRBJ1-1 | TRBV14 | . | . | TGTGCCAGCAGCCATCCCCGGGGGGCGCGGGCTGAAGCTTTCTTT | CASSHPRGARAEAFF
TRBJ2-4 | TRBV30 | TRBD1 | . | TGTGCCTGGAGTGGAGGGGGCAGGGGGAGAGACATTCAGTACTTC | CAWSGGGRGRDIQYF
TRBJ1-6 | TRBV5-1 | . | . | TGCGCCAGCAGCCCAATCGGGTTTTCGGTACCCAATTCACCCCTCCACTTT | CASSPIGFSVPNSPLHF
TRBJ2-7 | TRBV7-9 | TRBD1 | . | TGTGCCAGCAGCTTCTCGGGACAGGGGGCCGAGCAGTACTTC | CASSFSGQGAEQYF
TRBJ2-3 | TRBV19 | TRBD2 | . | TGTGCCAGTAGTTCCAGCGGGAGAGGCTCAAATACGCAGTATTTT | CASSSSGRGSNTQYF
TRBJ1-1 | TRBV7-8 | . | . | TGTGCCAGCAGCTTAGAGGACAGACGCACTGAAGCTTTCTTT | CASSLEDRRTEAFF
TRBJ2-2 | TRBV11-3 | . | . | TGTGCCAGCAGCTACGGGGCGGGAAAGAACACCGGGGAGCTGTTTTTT | CASSYGAGKNTGELFF
TRBJ2-2 | TRBV5-1 | . | . | TGCGCCAGCAGCTTGTCGTGGGGGGCGAACACCGGGGAGCTGTTTTTT | CASSLSWGANTGELFF
TRBJ2-2 | TRBV19 | . | . | TGTGCCACATCTCCGGACAGTATCACCGGGGAGCTGTTTTTT | CATSPDSITGELFF
TRBJ2-1 | TRBV7-9 | TRBD2 | . | TGTGCCACCGACATAGCGGGGGCCGGCAATGAGCAGTTCTTC | CATDIAGAGNEQFF
TRBJ2-7 | TRBV7-2 | . | . | TGTGCCAGCAGCTTAGCGCGCGGGACCCCCTCGTACGAGCAGTACTTC | CASSLARGTPSYEQYF
TRBJ1-6 | TRBV11-2 | . | once | TGTGCCAGCAGCTTAAGACAGAATTCACCCCTCCACTTT | CASSLRQNSPLHF
TRBJ2-3 | TRBV12-5 | TRBD1 | . | TGTGCTAGTGGTTTGGCCCCGGGACAGAAAGACACAGATACGCAGTATTTT | CASGLAPGQKDTDTQYF
TRBJ1-4 | TRBV11-2 | . | . | TGTGCCAGCAGCTTAGGATTGGCAGGAGGTGAAAAACTGTTTTTT | CASSLGLAGGEKLFF
TRBJ2-1 | TRBV5-1 | . | . | TGCGCCAGCAGCTTGGGTGTGGGAGACATCCCTGAGCAGTTCTTC | CASSLGVGDIPEQFF
TRBJ1-4 | TRBV28 | TRBD1 | once | TGTGCCAGTCTAGACAGGGGGAGTAATGAAAAACTGTTTTTT | CASLDRGSNEKLFF
TRBJ1-2 | TRBV4-3 | TRBD1 | . | TGCGCCAGCAGCCGCAACAGGGGGCAGGATGGCTACACCTTC | CASSRNRGQDGYTF
TRBJ1-1 | TRBV5-1 | . | . | TGCGCCAGCAGCCCGCAGGGTGTTCGGAACACTGAAGCTTTCTTT | CASSPQGVRNTEAFF
TRBJ2-3 | TRBV2 | TRBD1 | . | TGTGCCAGCAATCGGGACAGGGGAGTAATTACAGATACGCAGTATTTT | CASNRDRGVITDTQYF
TRBJ1-2 | TRBV28 | TRBD1 | . | TGTGCCAGCAGTTTCGGGACAGCCAACTATGGCTACACCTTC | CASSFGTANYGYTF
TRBJ2-7 | TRBV3-1/TRBV3-2 | TRBD2 | . | TGTGCCAGCAGCCAAGGGGTCGGGAGGGTCAACGAGCAGTACTTC | CASSQGVGRVNEQYF
TRBJ2-3 | TRBV3-1/TRBV3-2 | . | few | TGTGCCAGCAGCCAACAGGGGCTGACAGATACGCAGTATTTT | CASSQQGLTDTQYF
TRBJ2-7 | TRBV6-5 | TRBD2 | . | TGTGCCAGCAGACGTAGCGGGGGTACCGAGCAGTACTTC | CASRRSGGTEQYF
TRBJ2-2 | TRBV5-1 | . | . | TGCGCCAGCACCTTATCTGGACAGTCCGGGAACACCGGGGAGCTGTTTTTT | CASTLSGQSGNTGELFF
TRBJ1-5 | TRBV18 | . | . | TGTGCCAGCTCACCGGGGGGGCAGCAGCCCCAGCATTTT | CASSPGGQQPQHF
TRBJ1-5 | TRBV5-5 | . | . | TGTGCCAGCAGCTTAGGGGTTAATCAGCCCCAGCATTTT | CASSLGVNQPQHF
TRBJ1-6 | TRBV5-1 | . | . | TGCGCCAGCAGCCGGGGGACGTATAATTCACCCCTCCACTTT | CASSRGTYNSPLHF
TRBJ2-3 | TRBV6-4 | . | . | TGTGCCAGACGGGGCACAGATACGCAGTATTTT | CARRGTDTQYF
TRBJ1-6 | TRBV3-1/TRBV3-2 | TRBD1 | once | TGTGCCAGCAGCCAAGTCGGGACAGGCCGAGGATCACCCCTCCACTTT | CASSQVGTGRGSPLHF
TRBJ1-3 | TRBV28 | . | . | TGTGCCAGCAGTTCAAGGAGGGCGAGCTCTGGAAACACCATATATTTT | CASSSRRASSGNTIYF
TRBJ2-2 | TRBV5-4 | TRBD1 | . | TGTGCCAGCAGCACAGGACAGGGTTCGACCACCGGGGAGCTGTTTTTT | CASSTGQGSTTGELFF
TRBJ2-1 | TRBV7-9 | . | . | TGTGCCAGCAGCTTCTACCAAACCTCCTACAATGAGCAGTTCTTC | CASSFYQTSYNEQFF
TRBJ2-1 | TRBV27 | TRBD1 | . | TGTGCCAGCCTCCGTCCCGGGACAGGGAGAATTCGGCAGTTCTTC | CASLRPGTGRIRQFF
TRBJ1-2 | TRBV24-1 | TRBD1 | . | TGTGCCACCAGTGATCCGACAGGGTCCTCGGATGGCTACACCTTC | CATSDPTGSSDGYTF
TRBJ1-5 | TRBV7-2 | . | . | TGTGCCAGCAGCTTAGGGAGCTGGGATCAGCCCCAGCATTTT | CASSLGSWDQPQHF
TRBJ2-2 | TRBV5-1 | TRBD1 | . | TGCGCCAGCAGCGTACAGGGGCCCGCCTTGTCAACCGGGGAGCTGTTTTTT | CASSVQGPALSTGELFF
TRBJ1-6 | TRBV5-6 | TRBD1 | . | TGTGCCAGCAGCTTGGCCGGGACAGGGCGGAATTCACCCCTCCACTTT | CASSLAGTGRNSPLHF
TRBJ1-2 | TRBV20-1 | . | . | TGCAGTGCTAGTACAGGGTTTGGCTACACCTTC | CSASTGFGYTF
TRBJ2-1 | TRBV6-6 | TRBD1 | once | TGTGCCAGCAGTTTGGACAGGGTCGCCCATGAGCAGTTCTTC | CASSLDRVAHEQFF
TRBJ1-6 | TRBV6-2/TRBV6-3 | . | . | TGTGCCAGCAGTTACCTCCAGGGGAATTCACCCCTCCACTTT | CASSYLQGNSPLHF
TRBJ2-7 | TRBV28 | TRBD1 | . | TGTGCCAGCAGTCCAACTGACAGGGGGCTCTTTCAGTACTTC | CASSPTDRGLFQYF
TRBJ2-3 | TRBV28 | . | . | TGTGCCAGCAGCCCTCTCGGAGGAGATACGCAGTATTTT | CASSPLGGDTQYF
TRBJ2-7 | TRBV27 | . | . | TGTGCCAGCAGTTTAGGCGGCTACTCCTACGAGCAGTACTTC | CASSLGGYSYEQYF
TRBJ2-1 | TRBV7-6 | . | . | TGTGCCAGCAGCCCGCTAGCAAGCTCCTACAATGAGCAGTTCTTC | CASSPLASSYNEQFF
TRBJ2-7 | TRBV7-2 | TRBD2 | . | TGTGCCAGCAGCTTAGACCTTAGCGGGGGCCCCTCCTACGAGCAGTACTTC | CASSLDLSGGPSYEQYF
TRBJ1-2 | TRBV4-3 | . | . | TGCGCCAGCAGCCTTCTAGGGGTCCATGGCTACACCTTC | CASSLLGVHGYTF
TRBJ2-5 | TRBV2 | . | . | TGTGCCAGCAATATGGAGCGGGTGGAGACCCAGTACTTC | CASNMERVETQYF
TRBJ1-2 | TRBV12-3/TRBV12-4 | TRBD1 | once | TGTGCCAGCAGTTTCGGGGCAGGGGGTGGCTACACCTTC | CASSFGAGGGYTF
TRBJ1-5 | TRBV27 | . | few | TGTGCCAGCAGTTTTCGGTTGAACAATCAGCCCCAGCATTTT | CASSFRLNNQPQHF
TRBJ2-3 | TRBV5-1 | . | . | TGCGCCAGCAGGGAGGGTAGCACAGATACGCAGTATTTT | CASREGSTDTQYF
TRBJ2-5 | TRBV6-1 | TRBD2 | . | TGTGCCAGCAGTGAAGGGACTAGCGGGAGAAAATGGGAGACCCAGTACTTC | CASSEGTSGRKWETQYF